This T cell receptor beta chain was profiled in a study of shared clonotypes between healthy human individuals (TCRdb year 2020). Concerning the study at large: A few men and two women, aged 18 to 49 years, made up the cohort. Between about 0.85 and 9.5 billion PBMCs per donor were obtained by leukapheresis. Blood TCR repertoires of roughly five healthy adults were deeply sequenced to estimate repertoire size and the extent of clonotype sharing between individuals. Libraries were prepared and TCR repertoires were sequenced by different laboratories using diverse techniques, in order to increase sequencing depth and limit assay-specific biases. For each donor, CD4 naive and CD4 memory were each given three plates, CD8 naive was given two plates, and CD8 memory was given one plate. Overall study outcomes, separate from this receptor: Rarefaction of sorted-subset datasets indicated incomplete sequencing despite the large sequencing depth. Higher generation probabilities were observed for clonotypes shared by all four sorted-subset donors than for non-shared clonotypes. Naive subsets generally had larger estimated clonotype richness than memory subsets did. Sampling was restricted to blood, and TCR repertoires in tissues likely differ from the TCR repertoires found in blood. The small number of donors limited the genetic and exposure-history diversity represented. Based on pairwise subsampling, the degree of clonotype sharing among donors was expected to be affected by sequencing depth. When four donors were compared, the shared fraction of clonotypes was 5% to 6.5% for naive CD4, 3% to 4% for naive CD8, 2.3% for memory CD4, and 0.35% to 0.4% for memory CD8.

The germline ends are 0 bases apart after V is trimmed by 3 bases and J by 1 base. CDR3 length: 11 amino acids, cysteine to phenylalanine. Only the CDR3 region is kept as DNA, spanning 33 bases read in frame from base 1. CDR1 and CDR2, looked up from the germline V gene, are MNHGY and SVAAGI. TCR CDR3 regions were amplified from genomic DNA by multiplex PCR using the deep immunoSEQ assay. Extracted genomic DNA from each cell subset was spread evenly across all wells of several immunoSEQ 96-well plates, with each plate serving as a replicate. For sorted subsets, approximately 190 ng genomic DNA, equal to tens of thousands of T cell genomes, was loaded into each replicate PCR. Purified libraries were quantified with a Qubit 3.0 fluorometer, sized on a Bioanalyzer 2100, and re-quantified with the KAPA Library Quantification kit. Every immunoSEQ 96-well plate was sequenced on a separate single-read 150-cycle Illumina NextSeq 550 flow cell. Concerning the study's data processing: Because the immunoSEQ output included only junctional sequences and no quality scores, the filtering could not be the same as the filtering used for full-length reads. Sequences were annotated with PyIR, a Python wrapper for IgBLAST v1.9, using IMGT germline references to assign V/J genes and CDR3. Reads were filtered out if the reads had weak V/J assignments (E-value above 1e-6), no CDR3, stop codons, out-of-frame junctions, or ambiguous translated residues. V3J clonotypes were defined as sequences sharing the same inferred V gene, J gene, and CDR3 amino acid sequence. To compute the percentage overlap between repertoires, the number of shared unique clonotypes was divided by the size of the smaller repertoire. Richness of each repertoire was evaluated using RTK rarefaction, the Chao1 estimator, and Recon v2.1 estimates of unobserved clonotypes. Generation probabilities for all TCRbeta clonotypes obtained by the gDNA method from a handful of donors were computed using OLGA. The immuneACCESS repertoire file appears here via TCRdb, limited to in-frame rearrangements. These files lack a portion of the clones; in checked studies, under half of the deficit traces to unresolved V genes, and the cause of the others is not known. V and J calls and clone size are copied from that table; D and trimming were computed from the DNA. Across this sample there are roughly 640,000 clones, with 74% seen only once. 1.7% of the sample goes to the ten largest clones.

Notes on this clone: What antigen it recognizes has not been identified. This could be a read error, since a much larger clone is one nucleotide away.

The donors were healthy, HIV-negative adults with no recently reported acute infections or vaccinations. Only Caucasian adults living in Nashville, Tennessee, USA were represented among the donors. CD4+ T cells were enriched by magnetic negative selection; naive cells were then positively selected on CD45RA, and the negative fraction formed the memory subset. Blood was collected by leukapheresis, and PBMCs were isolated by Ficoll-Histopaque density gradient centrifugation and then cryopreserved in liquid nitrogen vapor phase. Analytical flow cytometry was used to check the purity and quantity of every magnetically sorted T cell population. From each sorted fraction, genomic DNA was isolated and quantified by UV absorbance on a Nanodrop 2000c.

The V and J segments used are TRBV6-9 and TRBJ2-5; too little of a D gene remains to name it. The clonotype was recovered from a woman aged 30 to 39 in good health. Sequencing used memory CD4+ T cells sorted from blood. According to the study, the label for this sample's cell subset or site signals: CD45RA-negative fraction. The DNA sequence is as follows: TGTGCCAGCAGTTACCAAGAGACCCAGTACTTC. Its protein reads: CASSYQETQYF.